The TCR beta chain under discussion was sequenced for a study of shared T cell receptors in the human thymus. Germline V gene sequence: CDR1 SEHNR, CDR2 FQNEAQ (reference sequence). The V end was cut by 8 bases, the J end by 7 bases, with 11 bases between. There are 11 residues in the CDR3. The table came from immunoSEQ multiplex PCR; TCRdb's copy has only in-frame clones and leaves some out. The profile shows some 700,000 clones, roughly 90% of them singletons. These data were also filed under a second study, of human thymus T cells. From that report: Thymic resections from corrective heart surgery supplied the tissue. It looked as if thymic and blood repertoires used V and J genes in a biased way. Thymic repertoires from unrelated individuals overlapped highly, related research reported.

This chain joins TRBV7-9 and TRBJ1-2; D uncertain. This clonotype was obtained from a boy under two years old with a congenital heart defect. Sequencing was done on a sample of thymocytes. The CDR3 sequence: CASRLPAGYTF. In DNA form, the CDR3 reads TGTGCCAGCCGACTCCCGGCTGGCTACACCTTC.